This passage covers 26 T cell receptor beta chains from one sample sequenced in a study of cytomegalovirus exposure and HLA in healthy donors. Sequenced by immunoSEQ multiplex PCR; TCRdb stores in-frame clones only, minus some. This sample has fewer than 60,000 clones, with roughly 89% found just once. Sequenced input: PBMCs. The receptors derive from a woman aged 18-30 years in good health and CMV-seronegative.

J is TRBJ1-5 and V is TRBV5-1; TRBD1 matches 10 bases. CDR3 length: 14 amino acids. After removal of 4 bases from V and 4 bases from J, the junction contained 2 bases not matched to a gene. Germline V lookup: CDR1 SGHRS, CDR2 YFSETQ. CDR3 DNA sequence: TGCGCCAGCAGCCAGGGACAGGGGAATCAGCCCCAGCATTTT. It specifies CASSQGQGNQPQHF.

The V and J genes are TRBV5-1 and TRBJ1-2, with D unresolved. Germline V gene sequence: CDR1 SGHRS, CDR2 YFSETQ. V was pared by 7 bases and J by 2 bases, with 12 bases between. This CDR3 is 13 amino acids long. CDR3 residues: CASLGPGNYGYTF. The DNA of the CDR3 is TGCGCCAGCCTAGGACCGGGAAACTATGGCTACACCTTC.

This clone came up once. The rearrangement joins TRBV7-8 to TRBJ2-7; 7 bases are shared with TRBD2. This CDR3 region has 18 residues. Germline V gene data show CDR1 as SGHVS and CDR2 as FQNEAQ. The J segment lost 2 bases and the V segment lost 1 base, leaving 14 bases of the junction unmatched. CDR3 coding DNA: TGTGCCAGCAGCTTAGTGAGGCCAAGGGCTAGCGGAACCTACGAGCAGTACTTC. It codes for CASSLVRPRASGTYEQYF.

V usage is TRBV7-8 and J usage is TRBJ2-3; D gene ambiguous. This CDR3 is built from 15 residues. Germline V CDR1 and CDR2: SGHVS, FQNEAQ. V gave up 4 bases and J gave up 0 bases, with 11 bases separating them. As DNA, the CDR3 is TGTGCCAGCAGCTCCCCGAGAACTAGCACAGATACGCAGTATTTT. It encodes CASSSPRTSTDTQYF.

The sample holds one count of this clone. The V and J genes are TRBV28 and TRBJ1-2; D remains ambiguous. V was shortened by 6 bases and J by 4 bases, with 6 bases between the two germline ends. Per germline, CDR1 MDHEN and CDR2 SYDVKM. CDR3 size: 11 residues. CDR3 DNA sequence: TGTGCCAGCAGCACAATCTATGGCTACACCTTC. Protein product: CASSTIYGYTF.

This clone was recorded once. V usage is TRBV20-1 and J usage is TRBJ2-1; TRBD2 might be the D (6 bases). The CDR3 is 10 residues long. Trimming cost V 7 bases and J 8 bases, with 9 bases left between them. CDR1 and CDR2 (germline): DFQATT, SNEGSKA (reference sequence). CDR3 DNA sequence: TGCAGTGGGGGGGTTTATGAGCAGTTCTTC. This gives the protein CSGGVYEQFF.

A single count supports this clone. The CDR3 DNA reads as TGTGCCTGGAGTGCCCGGGGTGAGCAGTTCTTC. Translating it yields CAWSARGEQFF. The chain couples TRBV30 to TRBJ2-1, with a possible D match to TRBD2 (5 bases). V was clipped by 1 base and J by 9 bases, with 7 bases between them. The CDR3 runs 11 residues. In germline, CDR1 is GTSNPN, CDR2 SVGIG (reference sequence). The full variable domain, rest sourced from reference TRBV30 and TRBJ2-1, is SQTIHQWPATLVQPVGSPLSLECTVEGTSNPNLYWYRQAAGRGLQLLFYSVGIGQISSEVPQNLSASRPQDRQFILSSKKLLLSDSGFYLCAWSARGEQFFGPGTRLTVL.

The table lists this clone with a count of one. The chain recombines TRBV28 with TRBJ2-7, with 7 bases fitting TRBD1. J gave up 0 bases and V 5 bases, and 7 bases lay outside the gene matches. Germline CDR1 MDHEN, CDR2 SYDVKM. This CDR3 spans 15 amino acids. The CDR3 here is CASSRYRDSSYEQYF. CDR3 nucleotides: TGTGCCAGCAGTCGATACCGGGACAGCTCCTACGAGCAGTACTTC.

The gene calls are TRBV2 and TRBJ1-5; 8 bases are shared with TRBD1. The CDR3 runs to 16 residues. Germline trimming cut 5 bases from V and 7 bases from J; bases unmatched to any gene: 13. Germline lookup yields CDR1 SNHLY and CDR2 FYNNEI. In nucleotides, the CDR3 is TGTGCCAGCAGTACCTCAGGGGGCGCGACTAGGCAGCCCCAGCATTTT. It specifies CASSTSGGATRQPQHF.

The rearrangement uses TRBV29-1 and TRBJ1-1; 8 nucleotides align to TRBD1. CDR1 is SQVTM and CDR2 is ANQGSEA in the germline V gene. V was clipped by 0 bases and J by 6 bases; unmatched bases: 9. The CDR3 totals 15 residues. The CDR3 nucleotides are TGCAGCGTTGAAGATCGGGCAGGGGGCTTTGCTGAAGCTTTCTTT. It encodes CSVEDRAGGFAEAFF. Together with reference TRBV29-1 and TRBJ1-1, the CDR3 gives the full variable domain: SAVISQKPSRDICQRGTSLTIQCQVDSQVTMMFWYRQQPGQSLTLIATANQGSEATYESGFVIDKFPISRPNLTFSTLTVSNMSPEDSSIYLCSVEDRAGGFAEAFFGQGTRLTVV.

J is TRBJ1-1 and V is TRBV6-1, with TRBD1 identical over 9 bases. CDR1 and CDR2 (germline): MNHNS, SASEGT. With V trimmed by 4 bases and J by 5 bases, 8 bases remained unmatched. This CDR3 is built from 15 residues. The CDR3 nucleotides are TGTGCCAGCAGTGCTTTGGACAGGGGTGGAACTGAAGCTTTCTTT. Amino acid sequence: CASSALDRGGTEAFF.

This clone has only a few counts. The same CDR3 can be traced to other DNA sequences in this sample. The chain is built from TRBV9 and TRBJ1-4; D not certain. Between the trimmed V and J ends, which lost 2 bases and 0 bases, there was a span of 5 bases. The CDR3 is 14 amino acids. Per the germline V gene, CDR1 is SGDLS and CDR2 is YYNGEE. This chain's CDR3 is CASSVTATNEKLFF. The CDR3 region has the DNA TGTGCCAGCAGCGTTACAGCAACTAATGAAAAACTGTTTTTT.

This clone was picked up one time. The rearrangement links TRBV4-3 to TRBJ2-1; 10 nucleotides agree with TRBD2. The CDR3 sequence is 18 residues long. Germline assignment: CDR1 LGHNA and CDR2 YSLEER. V lost 1 base, J lost 5 bases, and 11 bases stayed unmatched. The CDR3 loop is CASSQVMWPGTSDNEQFF. The CDR3 DNA sequence: TGCGCCAGCAGCCAAGTAATGTGGCCCGGGACTAGCGACAATGAGCAGTTCTTC.

DNA for the CDR3: TGTGCCAGCAGCTCCACCCGACTAGCGGGGAACAATGAGCAGTTCTTC. It specifies CASSSTRLAGNNEQFF. The V and J genes are TRBV7-8 and TRBJ2-1, with 11 bases lining up with TRBD2. This CDR3 comprises 16 residues. Germline CDR1 and CDR2: SGHVS and FQNEAQ. J gave up 5 bases and V 4 bases, and 7 bases lay outside the gene matches.

The rearrangement uses TRBV19 and TRBJ1-1; no clear D gene. There are 12 residues in the CDR3. V was shortened by 6 bases and J by 6 bases, with 11 bases between the two germline ends. Germline values: CDR1 LNHDA, CDR2 SQIVND (reference sequence). The CDR3 loop is CASSATTPEAFF. The CDR3 DNA reads TGTGCCAGTAGCGCTACCACCCCTGAAGCTTTCTTT.

This chain joins TRBV15 and TRBJ1-3; D is uncertain. Germline V gene lookup returns CDR1 LNHNV and CDR2 YYDKDF (reference sequence). This CDR3 has 13 residues. Trimming pared 4 bases from V and 0 bases from J, leaving 4 bases between. The DNA for the CDR3 is TGTGCCACCAGCACTAGCTCTGGAAACACCATATATTTT. This encodes CATSTSSGNTIYF.

CDR3 loop: CASSSGAGGEQPQHF. As DNA, the CDR3 is TGCGCCAGCAGCTCAGGGGCAGGGGGCGAACAGCCCCAGCATTTT. The chain couples TRBV5-1 to TRBJ1-5, with 8 bases identical to TRBD1. V lost 3 bases, J lost 7 bases, and 9 bases stayed unmatched. The CDR3 runs 15 residues. In germline, CDR1 is SGHRS, CDR2 YFSETQ. The whole variable domain, filled in from reference TRBV5-1 and TRBJ1-5, reads KAGVTQTPRYLIKTRGQQVTLSCSPISGHRSVSWYQQTPGQGLQFLFEYFSETQRNKGNFPGRFSGRQFSNSRSEMNVSTLELGDSALYLCASSSGAGGEQPQHFGDGTRLSIL.

The CDR3 protein is CASSEMTGGTEAFF. The CDR3 DNA reads as TGTGCCAGCAGCGAGATGACAGGGGGCACTGAAGCTTTCTTT. This chain uses TRBV2 with TRBJ1-1; 9 bases match TRBD1. With 6 bases clipped from V and 4 bases from J, the junction kept 6 bases outside the gene matches. The V gene's germline CDR1 is SNHLY and CDR2 FYNNEI. The CDR3 loop spans 14 amino acids.

The chain carries TRBV30 and TRBJ2-1, with 12 bases aligning to TRBD2. The CDR3 loop spans 12 amino acids. After removal of 4 bases from V and 8 bases from J, the junction contained 0 bases not matched to a gene. Germline CDR1 and CDR2: GTSNPN and SVGIG (reference sequence). CDR3 sequence (DNA): TGTGCCTGGACTAGCGGGGGGGATGAGCAGTTCTTC. Its translation: CAWTSGGDEQFF.

Only a few counts were recorded for this clone. J is TRBJ2-7 and V is TRBV2; TRBD1 matches 8 bases. The CDR3 has 13 residues. Germline V lookup: CDR1 SNHLY, CDR2 FYNNEI. V shed 2 bases, J shed 9 bases, and the junction held 6 bases outside the gene matches. The CDR3 is CASSERTGIGQYF. The CDR3 region has the DNA TGTGCCAGCAGTGAACGGACAGGGATCGGGCAGTACTTC.

The chain carries TRBV11-3 and TRBJ2-1, with TRBD2 matching over 15 bases. V dropped 1 base and J dropped 6; count of bases not matched to a gene: 1. Germline V gene sequence: CDR1 SGHNT, CDR2 YENEEA. This CDR3 has 16 residues. The CDR3 DNA is TGTGCCAGCAGCTTAGGGGGACTAGCGGGAGGCAATGAGCAGTTCTTC. Its protein is CASSLGGLAGGNEQFF.

This clone showed up just once. The rearrangement links TRBV5-4 to TRBJ1-1, with 11 bases that match TRBD1. Germline V gene lookup returns CDR1 SGHNT and CDR2 YYREEE (reference sequence). J lost 5 bases, V lost 4 bases, and 7 bases had no gene match. The CDR3 runs 15 residues. The DNA of the CDR3 is TGTGCCAGCAGCCAAGGGGGACAGGGGGGGACTGAAGCTTTCTTT. Encoded protein: CASSQGGQGGTEAFF.

The rearrangement uses TRBV6-1 and TRBJ2-7, with 9 positions matching TRBD1. CDR3 size: 15 residues. Germline lookup yields CDR1 MNHNS and CDR2 SASEGT. With 1 base clipped from V and 4 bases from J, the junction kept 5 bases outside the gene matches. Here the CDR3 reads CASSEVGQGFYEQYF. DNA of the CDR3: TGTGCCAGCAGTGAAGTGGGACAGGGTTTTTACGAGCAGTACTTC.

The chain uses TRBV30 and TRBJ2-7; weak D call: TRBD2 (5 bases). The CDR3 is 10 amino acids. The V gene lost 5 bases and the J gene lost 5 bases, with 7 bases spanning the gap. Germline V gene lookup returns CDR1 GTSNPN and CDR2 SVGIG (reference sequence). The CDR3 region is CAWEGNEQYF. CDR3 bases: TGTGCCTGGGAGGGAAACGAGCAGTACTTC. Drawing the rest from reference TRBV30 and TRBJ2-7, the complete variable domain is SQTIHQWPATLVQPVGSPLSLECTVEGTSNPNLYWYRQAAGRGLQLLFYSVGIGQISSEVPQNLSASRPQDRQFILSSKKLLLSDSGFYLCAWEGNEQYFGPGTRLTVT.

The chain carries TRBV19 and TRBJ1-6; tentatively, D is TRBD1 (6 bases). The CDR3 length is 15 residues. CDR1 and CDR2 from the germline V gene are LNHDA and SQIVND (reference sequence). Trimming cost V 9 bases and J 9 bases, with 21 bases left between them. The CDR3: CASNQTRARGSPLHF. CDR3 coding DNA: TGTGCCAGCAACCAAACTAGGGCCAGGGGTTCACCCCTCCACTTT.

The rearrangement links TRBV9 to TRBJ1-4; unclear D gene. This CDR3 comprises 14 residues. Germline CDR1 is SGDLS and CDR2 is YYNGEE. V was trimmed by 4 bases and J by 5 bases, leaving 12 bases between them. The CDR3 DNA sequence: TGTGCCAGCAGCACAAAAGGAGGGAATGAAAAACTGTTTTTT. It codes for CASSTKGGNEKLFF.